This is a list of T cell receptor beta chains from one sample in a study of blood T cell repertoires in COVID-19. Profiling relied on immunoSEQ multiplex PCR, and the TCRdb table lists in-frame clones only, not all of them. The sample lists about 240,000 clones, 75% to 90% seen once, with approximately 8% in the top ten. Sequenced material: peripheral blood. The receptors derive from a woman of 80 years or more with COVID-19, enrolled during active disease. The CDR3 runs from the conserved cysteine through the conserved F or W. The D gene is left open where the match is weak. Where a row states a size, it is once, few, many or the class of an expanded clone; other rows omit it.

v_gene: TRBV7-2
d_gene: NA
abundance: NA
j_gene: TRBJ2-5
CDR3aa: CASSLMRPETQYF
CDR3nt: TGTGCCAGCAGCTTAATGCGCCCCGAGACCCAGTACTTC

v_gene: TRBV20-1
d_gene: NA
abundance: NA
j_gene: TRBJ1-2
CDR3aa: CSASGDTGRPRTF
CDR3nt: TGCAGTGCAAGTGGGGACACCGGGCGGCCGAGGACCTTC

v_gene: TRBV3-1/TRBV3-2
d_gene: TRBD2
abundance: NA
j_gene: TRBJ2-3
CDR3aa: CASSQILAGGTDTQYF
CDR3nt: TGTGCCAGCAGCCAAATCTTAGCGGGGGGCACAGATACGCAGTATTTT

v_gene: TRBV7-2
d_gene: NA
abundance: NA
j_gene: TRBJ1-5
CDR3aa: CASSPLGGQPQHF
CDR3nt: TGTGCCAGCAGCCCCCTCGGAGGTCAGCCCCAGCATTTT

v_gene: TRBV3-1/TRBV3-2
d_gene: TRBD1
abundance: NA
j_gene: TRBJ1-5
CDR3aa: CASSQGGAGGRQPQHF
CDR3nt: TGTGCCAGCAGCCAAGGGGGGGCAGGGGGGCGACAGCCCCAGCATTTT

v_gene: TRBV28
d_gene: TRBD2
abundance: NA
j_gene: TRBJ2-3
CDR3aa: CASSSSGIGDTQYF
CDR3nt: TGTGCCAGCAGTTCTAGCGGGATAGGGGATACGCAGTATTTT

v_gene: TRBV18
d_gene: NA
abundance: NA
j_gene: TRBJ1-1
CDR3aa: CASSPPGAIIEAFF
CDR3nt: TGTGCCAGCTCACCCCCCGGAGCAATCATTGAAGCTTTCTTT

v_gene: TRBV7-9
d_gene: NA
abundance: NA
j_gene: TRBJ2-2
CDR3aa: CASSLGRVNTGELFF
CDR3nt: TGTGCCAGCAGCTTGGGCAGGGTGAACACCGGGGAGCTGTTTTTT

v_gene: TRBV7-2
d_gene: NA
abundance: NA
j_gene: TRBJ1-1
CDR3aa: CAGGIEAFF
CDR3nt: TGTGCCGGGGGGATAGAAGCTTTCTTT

v_gene: TRBV19
d_gene: TRBD1
abundance: few
j_gene: TRBJ2-2
CDR3aa: CASTAPTGGGTGELFF
CDR3nt: TGTGCCAGTACCGCCCCAACAGGGGGCGGCACCGGGGAGCTGTTTTTT

v_gene: TRBV7-2
d_gene: TRBD2
abundance: NA
j_gene: TRBJ2-7
CDR3aa: CASSQAGASSYEQYF
CDR3nt: TGTGCCAGCAGCCAAGCGGGAGCTAGCTCCTACGAGCAGTACTTC

v_gene: TRBV19
d_gene: NA
abundance: NA
j_gene: TRBJ2-2
CDR3aa: CASTWAGLYTGELFF
CDR3nt: TGTGCCAGTACGTGGGCGGGACTTTACACCGGGGAGCTGTTTTTT

v_gene: TRBV4-2
d_gene: NA
abundance: NA
j_gene: TRBJ2-4
CDR3aa: CASSQTHLDIQYF
CDR3nt: TGTGCCAGCAGCCAAACCCATCTAGACATTCAGTACTTC

v_gene: TRBV6-5
d_gene: NA
abundance: NA
j_gene: TRBJ1-1
CDR3aa: CASSSGQGRAFF
CDR3nt: TGTGCCAGCAGCTCGGGACAAGGTCGGGCTTTCTTT

v_gene: TRBV24-1
d_gene: NA
abundance: NA
j_gene: TRBJ1-5
CDR3aa: CATSDLLGRQEEINQPQHF
CDR3nt: TGTGCCACCAGTGATTTGCTCGGGAGGCAGGAGGAGATCAATCAGCCCCAGCATTTT

v_gene: TRBV10-3
d_gene: NA
abundance: NA
j_gene: TRBJ1-2
CDR3aa: CAISESKAATNYGYTF
CDR3nt: TGTGCCATCAGTGAGTCGAAAGCGGCCACTAACTATGGCTACACCTTC

v_gene: TRBV5-1
d_gene: NA
abundance: NA
j_gene: TRBJ1-6
CDR3aa: CASSRSGSGNSPLHF
CDR3nt: TGCGCCAGCAGTAGGAGCGGCTCCGGAAATTCACCCCTCCACTTT

v_gene: TRBV7-3
d_gene: NA
abundance: NA
j_gene: TRBJ2-3
CDR3aa: CASSLGRTDTQYF
CDR3nt: TGTGCCAGCAGCTTGGGGAGGACAGATACGCAGTATTTT

v_gene: TRBV6-1
d_gene: NA
abundance: few
j_gene: TRBJ1-1
CDR3aa: CASSGQTVIRDTEAFF
CDR3nt: TGTGCCAGCAGTGGCCAGACAGTCATACGGGACACTGAAGCTTTCTTT

v_gene: TRBV6-5
d_gene: TRBD1
abundance: NA
j_gene: TRBJ1-1
CDR3aa: CASTRGFEAFF
CDR3nt: TGTGCCAGCACCAGGGGGTTTGAAGCTTTCTTT

v_gene: TRBV29-1
d_gene: TRBD1
abundance: NA
j_gene: TRBJ1-2
CDR3aa: CSVGDRAIYGYTF
CDR3nt: TGCAGCGTTGGGGACAGGGCAATCTATGGCTACACCTTC

v_gene: TRBV4-2
d_gene: NA
abundance: NA
j_gene: TRBJ2-5
CDR3aa: CASSQDGGKETQYF
CDR3nt: TGTGCCAGCAGCCAAGATGGGGGGAAAGAGACCCAGTACTTC

v_gene: TRBV6-5
d_gene: NA
abundance: NA
j_gene: TRBJ1-5
CDR3aa: CAGGRQPDQPQHF
CDR3nt: TGTGCCGGGGGCCGGCAGCCTGATCAGCCCCAGCATTTT

v_gene: TRBV14
d_gene: TRBD1
abundance: NA
j_gene: TRBJ1-6
CDR3aa: CASSQQGARSPLHF
CDR3nt: TGTGCCAGCAGCCAACAGGGGGCTAGGTCACCCCTCCACTTT

v_gene: TRBV6-5
d_gene: NA
abundance: few
j_gene: TRBJ1-2
CDR3aa: CASSYSIKDRFYGYTF
CDR3nt: TGTGCCAGCAGTTACTCGATAAAAGACAGGTTCTATGGCTACACCTTC

v_gene: TRBV4-1
d_gene: NA
abundance: NA
j_gene: TRBJ2-1
CDR3aa: CASSQRAAGLPEQFF
CDR3nt: TGCGCCAGCAGCCAGAGGGCCGCCGGGCTCCCTGAGCAGTTCTTC

v_gene: TRBV29-1
d_gene: TRBD1
abundance: NA
j_gene: TRBJ1-2
CDR3aa: CSVLGQGGIGYGYTF
CDR3nt: TGCAGCGTTCTCGGACAGGGGGGAATTGGCTATGGCTACACCTTC

v_gene: TRBV19
d_gene: TRBD2
abundance: NA
j_gene: TRBJ2-1
CDR3aa: CASSIDPPGLAGNYEQFF
CDR3nt: TGTGCCAGTAGTATAGATCCTCCCGGACTAGCAGGAAACTATGAGCAGTTCTTC

v_gene: TRBV6-5
d_gene: NA
abundance: once
j_gene: TRBJ1-1
CDR3aa: CASRYGGGTEAFF
CDR3nt: TGTGCCAGCAGGTACGGGGGAGGCACTGAAGCTTTCTTT

v_gene: TRBV6-5
d_gene: TRBD1
abundance: NA
j_gene: TRBJ1-1
CDR3aa: CASRHRDRSGGAFF
CDR3nt: TGTGCCAGCAGACACCGGGACAGGTCGGGTGGAGCTTTCTTT

v_gene: TRBV18
d_gene: TRBD1
abundance: NA
j_gene: TRBJ1-6
CDR3aa: CASSRTGLNSPLHF
CDR3nt: TGTGCCAGCTCCCGGACAGGTTTGAATTCACCCCTCCACTTT

v_gene: TRBV5-5
d_gene: TRBD1
abundance: NA
j_gene: TRBJ2-7
CDR3aa: CASSLVQGPRGEQYF
CDR3nt: TGTGCCAGCAGCTTGGTTCAGGGACCCAGGGGGGAGCAGTACTTC

v_gene: TRBV7-9
d_gene: NA
abundance: NA
j_gene: TRBJ1-3
CDR3aa: CASSSPLGNTIYF
CDR3nt: TGTGCCAGCAGCTCCCCTCTCGGGAACACCATATATTTT

v_gene: TRBV3-1/TRBV3-2
d_gene: NA
abundance: NA
j_gene: TRBJ1-2
CDR3aa: CASSQGGADGYTF
CDR3nt: TGTGCCAGCAGCCAAGGGGGAGCGGATGGCTACACCTTC

v_gene: TRBV7-9
d_gene: NA
abundance: NA
j_gene: TRBJ2-4
CDR3aa: CASGHIAKNIQYF
CDR3nt: TGTGCCAGCGGTCACATAGCCAAAAACATTCAGTACTTC

v_gene: TRBV3-1/TRBV3-2
d_gene: NA
abundance: NA
j_gene: TRBJ1-1
CDR3aa: CASSPWGPGDTEAFF
CDR3nt: TGTGCCAGCAGCCCTTGGGGTCCGGGGGACACTGAAGCTTTCTTT

v_gene: TRBV2
d_gene: NA
abundance: NA
j_gene: TRBJ2-5
CDR3aa: CANTNRDQETQYF
CDR3nt: TGTGCCAACACAAACAGGGACCAAGAGACCCAGTACTTC

v_gene: TRBV27
d_gene: TRBD2
abundance: NA
j_gene: TRBJ2-1
CDR3aa: CASSWDQRGYNEQFF
CDR3nt: TGTGCCAGCAGTTGGGACCAGCGGGGGTACAATGAGCAGTTCTTC

v_gene: TRBV3-1/TRBV3-2
d_gene: TRBD1
abundance: NA
j_gene: TRBJ1-4
CDR3aa: CASTQGQVNEKLFF
CDR3nt: TGTGCCAGCACCCAGGGACAGGTTAATGAAAAACTGTTTTTT

v_gene: TRBV5-6
d_gene: NA
abundance: NA
j_gene: TRBJ1-5
CDR3aa: CASSLVGLNQPQHF
CDR3nt: TGTGCCAGCAGCTTGGTGGGGCTCAATCAGCCCCAGCATTTT

v_gene: TRBV4-2
d_gene: TRBD2
abundance: once
j_gene: TRBJ2-1
CDR3aa: CASSPALGTSGNNEQFF
CDR3nt: TGTGCCAGCAGCCCCGCCCTAGGGACTAGCGGTAACAATGAGCAGTTCTTC

v_gene: TRBV6-5
d_gene: TRBD1
abundance: NA
j_gene: TRBJ1-1
CDR3aa: CASSDRGNTEAFF
CDR3nt: TGTGCCAGCTCGGACAGGGGGAACACTGAAGCTTTCTTT

v_gene: TRBV5-6
d_gene: NA
abundance: few
j_gene: TRBJ2-1
CDR3aa: CASSLALDEQFF
CDR3nt: TGTGCCAGCAGCTTGGCACTAGACGAGCAGTTCTTC

v_gene: TRBV3-1/TRBV3-2
d_gene: NA
abundance: few
j_gene: TRBJ2-3
CDR3aa: CASSRRADTQYF
CDR3nt: TGTGCCAGCAGCAGGAGGGCTGATACGCAGTATTTT

v_gene: TRBV6-6
d_gene: NA
abundance: NA
j_gene: TRBJ2-1
CDR3aa: CASSYSRTSFQFF
CDR3nt: TGTGCCAGCAGTTACTCTAGAACTAGTTTCCAGTTCTTC

v_gene: TRBV15
d_gene: TRBD1
abundance: NA
j_gene: TRBJ2-5
CDR3aa: CATRRQGKETQYF
CDR3nt: TGTGCCACCAGAAGACAGGGGAAAGAGACCCAGTACTTC

v_gene: TRBV6-6
d_gene: NA
abundance: NA
j_gene: TRBJ1-4
CDR3aa: CASKLRANEKLFF
CDR3nt: TGTGCCAGCAAGTTAAGAGCTAATGAAAAACTGTTTTTT

v_gene: TRBV6-5
d_gene: TRBD1
abundance: NA
j_gene: TRBJ1-6
CDR3aa: CATRGQGHSPLHF
CDR3nt: TGTGCCACCCGAGGACAGGGACATTCACCCCTCCACTTT

v_gene: TRBV6-5
d_gene: NA
abundance: few
j_gene: TRBJ1-5
CDR3aa: CASSRTGSNQPQHF
CDR3nt: TGTGCCAGCTCACGAACAGGGAGCAATCAGCCCCAGCATTTT

v_gene: TRBV28
d_gene: TRBD2
abundance: NA
j_gene: TRBJ2-7
CDR3aa: CASSLSPAGRNEQYF
CDR3nt: TGTGCCAGCAGTTTATCTCCAGCGGGAAGAAACGAGCAGTACTTC

v_gene: TRBV2
d_gene: NA
abundance: few
j_gene: TRBJ1-2
CDR3aa: CASSASRGNYGYTF
CDR3nt: TGTGCCAGCAGTGCAAGCAGGGGCAACTATGGCTACACCTTC

v_gene: TRBV9
d_gene: NA
abundance: once
j_gene: TRBJ2-4
CDR3aa: CASSVDGKGVRQYF
CDR3nt: TGTGCCAGCAGCGTAGATGGTAAGGGAGTGAGGCAGTACTTC

v_gene: TRBV2
d_gene: NA
abundance: NA
j_gene: TRBJ1-5
CDR3aa: CASSLDSPGPQHF
CDR3nt: TGTGCCAGCAGTCTAGACAGTCCGGGGCCCCAGCATTTT

v_gene: TRBV7-2
d_gene: TRBD1
abundance: NA
j_gene: TRBJ1-5
CDR3aa: CASSLTGAEYWPQHF
CDR3nt: TGTGCCAGCAGCTTGACAGGGGCCGAGTATTGGCCCCAGCATTTT